One sample yielded the 5 T cell receptor beta chains listed below, sequenced in a study of blood T cell repertoires in COVID-19. Sequencing used immunoSEQ multiplex PCR; TCRdb keeps in-frame clones, though not all of them. The sample records fewer than 65,000 clones, less than 80% being singletons. Sequencing was performed on peripheral blood. Source of these receptors: a man aged 65 to 79 with acute or convalescent COVID-19.

The V call is TRBV13, the J call TRBJ1-1, with D possibly being TRBD1 (5 bases). CDR1 is PRHDT, CDR2 FYEKMQ, per germline (reference sequence). There are 14 residues in the CDR3. V lost 5 bases and J lost 5, with 15 bases in between. The CDR3 here is CASSGRDWRTEAFF. Written as DNA, the CDR3 is TGTGCCAGCAGCGGTAGGGACTGGAGGACTGAAGCTTTCTTT.

This sequence joins TRBV28 and TRBJ1-1, with D maybe TRBD1 (6 bases). The germline V gene has CDR1 MDHEN and CDR2 SYDVKM. This CDR3 has 18 amino acids. The ends were cut back, 3 bases at V and 5 bases at J, with 25 bases in the middle. CDR3 residues: CASSFGLPWRGGLTEAFF. In nucleotides, the CDR3 is TGTGCCAGCAGTTTTGGACTTCCCTGGAGAGGGGGATTGACTGAAGCTTTCTTT. Complete variable domain (other parts from reference TRBV28 and TRBJ1-1): DVKVTQSSRYLVKRTGEKVFLECVQDMDHENMFWYRQDPGLGLRLIYFSYDVKMKEKGDIPEGYSVSREKKERFSLILESASTNQTSMYLCASSFGLPWRGGLTEAFFGQGTRLTVV.

V and J are TRBV30 and TRBJ1-5; 7 bases agree with TRBD1. The CDR3 contains 15 residues. Germline V gives CDR1 GTSNPN, CDR2 SVGIG (reference sequence). V was clipped by 3 bases and J by 2 bases; unmatched bases: 7. The CDR3 DNA follows: TGTGCCTGGAGGCAGGGGGTTGGTGGCAATCAGCCCCAGCATTTT. Amino acid sequence: CAWRQGVGGNQPQHF.

The rearrangement links TRBV6-6 to TRBJ2-7, with TRBD2 identical over 11 bases. With V trimmed by 5 bases and J by 4 bases, 13 bases remained unmatched. The V gene's germline CDR1 is MNHNY and CDR2 SVGAGI (reference sequence). The CDR3 has 17 residues. The CDR3 is CASSPGVGTSGLYEQYF. CDR3 in DNA: TGTGCCAGCAGTCCAGGAGTCGGGACTAGCGGATTATACGAGCAGTACTTC.

Here the CDR3 DNA reads TGTGCCAGCAGTACCGGGACAGGGGGCTACAATGAGCAGTTCTTC. It specifies CASSTGTGGYNEQFF. J is TRBJ2-1 and V is TRBV9; 11 bases agree with TRBD1. Germline CDR1 reads SGDLS; CDR2 reads YYNGEE. J gave up 3 bases and V 5 bases, and 4 bases lay outside the gene matches. The CDR3 runs 15 residues. The entire variable domain, with the rest obtained from reference TRBV9 and TRBJ2-1, is as follows: DSGVTQTPKHLITATGQRVTLRCSPRSGDLSVYWYQQSLDQGLQFLIQYYNGEERAKGNILERFSAQQFPDLHSELNLSSLELGDSALYFCASSTGTGGYNEQFFGPGTRLTVL.